These 28 T cell receptor beta chains share one sample of origin, sequenced in a study of shared clonotypes between healthy human individuals (dated by TCRdb to 2019 to 2021). Libraries were prepared through the immunoSEQ multiplex PCR assay. TCRdb took this table from immuneACCESS and kept in-frame rearrangements with V and J called. Such tables lack part of the clones; where checked against another copy, unresolved V genes explain under half of the gap, and the rest is unexplained. Recorded for this sample are over a million clones; 78% of them occurred a single time. Approximately 0.56% of the sample goes to the ten largest clones. Material: memory CD4+ T cells from PBMCs. The cell subset or site label of this sample denotes: CD45RA-negative fraction. The receptors derive from a man aged 18 to 29 in good health. Some clones in this sample may be carry-over from other donors' samples.

This clone showed up just once. Possible read error: a much larger clone is one base away. Other DNA sequences in the same sample also yield this CDR3. J is TRBJ1-5 and V is TRBV2; D might be TRBD1 (6 bases). Looked up from germline, CDR1 is SNHLY and CDR2 is FYNNEI. This CDR3 has 14 residues. Deletions cut 3 bases from V and 1 base from J, with 7 bases between. CDR3 in amino acids: CASSEGASNQPQHF. DNA for the CDR3: TGTGCCAGCAGTGAGGGGGCAAGCAATCAGCCCCAGCATTTT.

Of note for this clone: A junction boundary mismatches the germline segment, possibly from a read error. The V call is TRBV11-3, the J call TRBJ2-1; a possible D gene is TRBD1 (5 bases). The CDR3 extends over 15 amino acids. Germline V gene data show CDR1 as SGHNT and CDR2 as YENEEA. The CDR3 spells CASSLGQAVYNEQFF. The CDR3 region has the DNA TGTGCCAGCAGTTTAGGACAAGCCGTATACAATGAGCAGTTCTTC.

The chain carries TRBV7-9 and TRBJ1-2; tentative D call: TRBD1 (5 bases). The CDR3 contains 16 residues. V lost 1 base, J lost 4 bases, and 16 bases lay in between. The V gene's germline CDR1 is SEHNR and CDR2 FQNEAQ (reference sequence). Here the CDR3 reads CASSLDVGQGSYGYTF. The CDR3 nucleotides read TGTGCCAGCAGCTTAGACGTCGGGCAGGGAAGCTATGGCTACACCTTC.

The chain employs TRBV5-5 and TRBJ2-7; 7 bases fit TRBD2. With 0 bases clipped from V and 4 bases from J, the junction kept 7 bases outside the gene matches. CDR1 is SGHKS and CDR2 is YYEKEE in the germline V gene (reference sequence). The CDR3 covers 15 residues. DNA of the CDR3: TGTGCCAGCAGCTTGGTGGCTAGCGGCCCTTACGAGCAGTACTTC. Amino acid sequence: CASSLVASGPYEQYF.

This clone turned up a few times. J is TRBJ2-1 and V is TRBV2; 7 bases line up with TRBD2. The junction had 13 bases not matched to a gene; V was cut back by 5 bases and J by 15 bases. CDR1 is SNHLY and CDR2 is FYNNEI in the germline V gene. This CDR3 spans 13 amino acids. This chain's CDR3 is CASSFLGLRESFF. The CDR3, as DNA: TGTGCCAGCAGTTTCCTTGGGCTGCGGGAGTCGTTCTTC.

This rearrangement joins TRBV4-2 to TRBJ1-2, with 8 bases identical to TRBD1. V lost 1 base, J lost 7 bases, and 2 bases stayed unmatched. This CDR3 is built from 13 residues. From germline, CDR1 is LGHNA and CDR2 YNFKEQ. The CDR3 DNA follows: TGTGCCAGCAGCCAAGGACAGGGGCGTGGCTACACCTTC. It yields the protein CASSQGQGRGYTF.

The J gene is TRBJ1-2, the V gene TRBV2; 10 bases map to TRBD1. The V gene's germline CDR1 is SNHLY and CDR2 FYNNEI. The CDR3 contains 14 residues. The J segment lost 4 bases and the V segment lost 4 bases, leaving 3 bases of the junction unmatched. CDR3 in amino acids: CASSVTGGTYGYTF. Here the CDR3 DNA reads TGTGCCAGCAGTGTGACAGGGGGCACCTATGGCTACACCTTC.

This CDR3 is CASSKQGFNYGYTF. In DNA form, the CDR3 reads TGTGCCAGCAGTAAACAGGGTTTTAACTATGGCTACACCTTC. The chain combines TRBV6-1 with TRBJ1-2, with D possibly being TRBD1 (6 bases). This CDR3 has 14 amino acids. V was clipped by 5 bases and J by 1 base, with 11 bases between them. The V gene's germline CDR1 is MNHNS and CDR2 SASEGT.

The gene calls are TRBV5-1 and TRBJ1-2; 9 bases align to TRBD1. CDR1 is SGHRS and CDR2 is YFSETQ in the germline V gene. The CDR3 runs to 13 residues. The V and J ends lost 4 bases and 8 bases, in that order; junction bases with no gene match: 6. The CDR3 spells CASSPDRGWGYTF. CDR3 coding DNA: TGCGCCAGCAGCCCGGACAGGGGCTGGGGCTACACCTTC.

The chain uses TRBV6-1 and TRBJ1-5; TRBD1 is a possible D gene (5 bases). V was cut by 9 bases and J by 7 bases, with 16 bases left in between. Germline CDR1 MNHNS, CDR2 SASEGT. The CDR3 is made up of 13 amino acids. The CDR3 reads CASRRGQGQPQHF. The CDR3 nucleotides read TGTGCCAGTAGGCGCGGCCAGGGACAGCCCCAGCATTTT.

The chain uses TRBV29-1 and TRBJ2-7, with D possibly matching TRBD1 (7 bases). In germline, CDR1 is SQVTM, CDR2 ANQGSEA. V shed 6 bases and J shed 0 bases, with 12 bases lying between them. The CDR3 contains 13 residues. The CDR3 protein is CSVQGGASYEQYF. DNA for the CDR3: TGCAGCGTCCAGGGGGGAGCCTCCTACGAGCAGTACTTC.

The V gene is TRBV27, the J gene TRBJ2-5; D not certain. CDR1 and CDR2 from the germline V gene are MNHEY and SMNVEV (reference sequence). Trimming cost V 5 bases and J 2 bases, with 15 bases left between them. CDR3 size: 15 residues. In nucleotides, the CDR3 is TGTGCCAGCAGTGGCCCCCACAGAGGTCAAGAGACCCAGTACTTC. Its protein is CASSGPHRGQETQYF.

V and J are TRBV9 and TRBJ1-1, with 9 nucleotides matching TRBD1. CDR1 is SGDLS, CDR2 YYNGEE, per germline. CDR3 size: 15 residues. V was pared by 0 bases and J by 5 bases, with 5 bases of the junction left unmatched. The CDR3 is CASSVGGQGGTEAFF. DNA of the CDR3: TGTGCCAGCAGCGTAGGGGGACAGGGAGGGACTGAAGCTTTCTTT. The variable domain in full, with the rest retrieved from reference TRBV9 and TRBJ1-1, is DSGVTQTPKHLITATGQRVTLRCSPRSGDLSVYWYQQSLDQGLQFLIQYYNGEERAKGNILERFSAQQFPDLHSELNLSSLELGDSALYFCASSVGGQGGTEAFFGQGTRLTVV.

The rearrangement links TRBV20-1 to TRBJ2-3; the D is unclear. The germline V and J ends were trimmed by 6 bases and 9 bases, with 13 bases remaining between them. The CDR3 is made up of 11 amino acids. Germline V gene sequence: CDR1 DFQATT, CDR2 SNEGSKA (reference sequence). The CDR3, as DNA: TGCAGTGCGTGGCCTCAAGGCACGCAGTATTTT. Its protein is CSAWPQGTQYF.

The chain uses TRBV2 and TRBJ2-1, with 7 bases lining up with TRBD1. This CDR3 is built from 15 residues. V shed 3 bases and J 6 bases; nucleotides not matched to a gene: 8. The germline V gene has CDR1 SNHLY and CDR2 FYNNEI. CDR3 coding DNA: TGTGCCAGCAGTGATAGGGGGCGCTCGGGCAATGAGCAGTTCTTC. It codes for CASSDRGRSGNEQFF.

V is TRBV19 and J is TRBJ2-5, with D perhaps TRBD2 (5 bases). V was shortened by 8 bases and J by 5 bases, with 9 bases between the two germline ends. Germline loops: CDR1 LNHDA, CDR2 SQIVND (reference sequence). The CDR3 length is 11 residues. This CDR3 is CASRGFETQYF. The CDR3 nucleotides are TGTGCCAGTCGGGGATTCGAGACCCAGTACTTC.

This clone was observed once. The J gene is TRBJ2-1, the V gene TRBV7-3; tentative D call: TRBD1 (6 bases). Trimming left V 0 bases short and J 1 base short, with 7 bases between. Germline values: CDR1 SGHTA, CDR2 FQGTGA. The CDR3 runs to 15 residues. CDR3 region: CASSLTGTSYNEQFF. CDR3 nucleotides: TGTGCCAGCAGCTTAACGGGGACATCCTACAATGAGCAGTTCTTC.

The V call is TRBV14, the J call TRBJ2-3; D remains ambiguous. The V gene's germline CDR1 is SGHDN and CDR2 FVKESK. This CDR3 is built from 15 residues. Trimming pared 0 bases from V and 1 base from J, leaving 8 bases between. The DNA of the CDR3 is TGTGCCAGCAGCCAAGATCTTGGCGGCACAGATACGCAGTATTTT. It encodes CASSQDLGGTDTQYF.

The chain is built from TRBV7-7 and TRBJ2-5; D call uncertain. V lost 5 bases to trimming and J lost 5 bases, with 12 bases between them. The CDR3 totals 13 residues. Germline CDR1 and CDR2: SSHAT and FNYEAQ (reference sequence). The chain's CDR3 is CASSPAWGETQYF. The DNA of the CDR3 is TGTGCCAGCAGCCCCGCGTGGGGTGAGACCCAGTACTTC.

The chain is built from TRBV5-1 and TRBJ1-1; 8 positions agree with TRBD1. Germline V gives CDR1 SGHRS, CDR2 YFSETQ. The CDR3 runs to 15 residues. V lost 3 bases, J lost 1 base, and 5 bases stayed unmatched. CDR3 coding DNA: TGCGCCAGCAGCTACGGACAGGGCCCGAACACTGAAGCTTTCTTT. Translated: CASSYGQGPNTEAFF.

The J gene is TRBJ2-1, the V gene TRBV5-1; 12 nucleotides match TRBD2. Per germline, CDR1 SGHRS and CDR2 YFSETQ. The CDR3 has 17 residues. J was trimmed by 7 bases and V by 0 bases; bases with no gene match: 8. DNA of the CDR3: TGCGCCAGCAGCTTGGCCGGGGCTAGCGGGAGGGGAAATGAGCAGTTCTTC. It codes for CASSLAGASGRGNEQFF. The whole variable domain, remainder taken from reference TRBV5-1 and TRBJ2-1, is KAGVTQTPRYLIKTRGQQVTLSCSPISGHRSVSWYQQTPGQGLQFLFEYFSETQRNKGNFPGRFSGRQFSNSRSEMNVSTLELGDSALYLCASSLAGASGRGNEQFFGPGTRLTVL.

V is TRBV27 and J is TRBJ2-1; D may be TRBD2 (7 bases). CDR1 MNHEY and CDR2 SMNVEV come from the germline V gene (reference sequence). The CDR3 has 19 residues. With 5 bases removed from V and 2 bases from J, the gap between germline ends came to 25 bases. The chain's CDR3 is CASSKAGTLGAGAYNEQFF. CDR3 coding DNA: TGTGCCAGCAGTAAAGCGGGGACACTTGGGGCGGGGGCCTACAATGAGCAGTTCTTC.

The chain links TRBV7-3 to TRBJ2-1; a weak D match, TRBD2 (5 bases). Germline V CDR1 and CDR2: SGHTA, FQGTGA. V lost 3 bases, J lost 4 bases, and 13 bases lay in between. The CDR3 is made up of 15 amino acids. CDR3 coding DNA: TGTGCCAGCAGCTTTAGTTGGGGAGATTACAATGAGCAGTTCTTC. Protein: CASSFSWGDYNEQFF. Looking up the rest from reference TRBV7-3 and TRBJ2-1 gives the full variable domain: GAGVSQTPSNKVTEKGKYVELRCDPISGHTALYWYRQSLGQGPEFLIYFQGTGAADDSGLPNDRFFAVRPEGSVSTLKIQRTERGDSAVYLCASSFSWGDYNEQFFGPGTRLTVL.

The chain links TRBV2 to TRBJ1-5; D is possibly TRBD1 (5 bases). This CDR3 is 13 amino acids long. Germline CDR1 is SNHLY and CDR2 is FYNNEI. With 8 bases removed from V and 1 base from J, the gap between germline ends came to 9 bases. DNA of the CDR3: TGTGCCAGCGGCCGACAGAGCAATCAGCCCCAGCATTTT. Protein product: CASGRQSNQPQHF.

The rearrangement uses TRBV7-2 and TRBJ1-2; D is unresolved. This CDR3 comprises 13 residues. Trimming left V 4 bases short and J 0 bases short, with 6 bases between. CDR1 and CDR2 from the germline V gene are SGHTA and FQGNSA. The CDR3 protein is CASSSSSNYGYTF. As DNA, the CDR3 is TGTGCCAGCAGCTCGTCTTCTAACTATGGCTACACCTTC.

J is TRBJ1-1 and V is TRBV27; 8 positions match TRBD1. J gave up 8 bases and V 5 bases, and 7 bases lay outside the gene matches. The germline V gene has CDR1 MNHEY and CDR2 SMNVEV (reference sequence). The CDR3 has 13 amino acids. The CDR3 DNA reads as TGTGCCAGCAGTCCAGGACAGGGTGTGGAAGCTTTCTTT. Residues: CASSPGQGVEAFF.

The rearrangement uses TRBV20-1 and TRBJ2-3; the D gene is possibly TRBD2 (7 bases). This CDR3 has 11 amino acids. With 6 bases removed from V and 7 bases from J, the gap between germline ends came to 11 bases. The germline gives CDR1 DFQATT, CDR2 SNEGSKA (reference sequence). The CDR3 sequence: CSAGGPNTQYF. The CDR3 DNA reads TGCAGTGCCGGGGGGCCGAATACGCAGTATTTT.

This chain uses TRBV10-2 with TRBJ1-5, with 8 bases fitting TRBD1. CDR3 length equals 15 residues. Germline CDR1 WSHSY, CDR2 SAAADI. The ends lost 5 bases at V and 4 bases at J; junction bases unmatched: 7. The CDR3 DNA follows: TGCGCCAGCAGTACCGGGACAGGTTCTAATCAGCCCCAGCATTTT. This codes for CASSTGTGSNQPQHF.